This entry concerns a single TCR beta chain. As yet, its antigen is unknown. This sample stems from a study of CD8 T cells in ankylosing spondylitis. Points from the study as a whole: One TCR beta motif, made up of fewer than 10 highly homologous variants, appeared characteristic of ankylosing spondylitis blood. Previous work reported some of these motif variants in the synovial fluid and blood of reactive arthritis.

TCRdb fed the 5' RACE reads into MiXCR, producing one record per CDR3 protein. The repertoire holds a few hundred thousand distinct CDR3 sequences, with about 22% as singletons. From germline, CDR1 is KGHDR and CDR2 SFDVKD. The CDR3 consists of 15 residues. V was trimmed by 4 bases and J by 2 bases, leaving 11 bases between them. Sequencing was carried out using blood, either unsorted or a sorted T cell fraction (not recorded which). This TCR derives from a male donor with ankylosing spondylitis. V usage is TRBV24-1 and J usage is TRBJ1-5; perhaps TRBD1 as D (5 bases). CDR3: CATSERGPRNQPQHF. The CDR3 nucleotides read TGTGCCACCAGTGAAAGGGGACCACGCAATCAGCCCCAGCATTTT.